The next 6 T cell receptor beta chains were all read from a single sample in a study of tumor and adjacent non-tumor tissue in lung cancer. RNA was extracted from bulk tissue without any cell sorting. TCRbeta libraries were built with three rounds of nested PCR, modified from ARM-PCR. From the multiplex PCR reads, TCRdb called clonotypes with MiXCR, one entry per CDR3 protein. The sample lists 200,000 to 250,000 distinct CDR3 sequences; approximately 74% were seen once. Sequencing input: lung tumor tissue. All receptors derive from a man in his 60s with non-small cell lung cancer.

Details on this clonotype: A much larger clone differs by one base, so this may be a read error. The chain is built from TRBV29-1 and TRBJ2-5, with D perhaps assigned TRBD1 or TRBD2 (6 bases each). CDR3 length: 17 amino acids. V was trimmed by 1 base and J by 2 bases, leaving 20 bases between them. Germline assignment: CDR1 SQVTM and CDR2 ANQGSEA. This CDR3 reads CSVEAPWEGGSQETQYF. CDR3 sequence (DNA): TGCAGCGTTGAAGCCCCCTGGGAAGGGGGGTCACAAGAGACCCAGTACTTC.

V is TRBV6-1 and J is TRBJ1-2; D gene unclear. The CDR3 is made up of 13 amino acids. In germline, CDR1 is MNHNS, CDR2 SASEGT. V was cut by 7 bases and J by 3 bases, with 12 bases left in between. The CDR3 region is CASKIDGYYGYTF. CDR3 bases: TGTGCCAGCAAGATAGACGGATACTATGGCTACACCTTC.

In this sample, this clonotype turned up once. V gene TRBV5-8 combines with J gene TRBJ2-2, with D perhaps TRBD1 (7 bases). The germline CDR1 and CDR2 sequences are SGHTS and YDEGEE. V lost 10 bases and J 5 bases, leaving 15 bases between the germline ends. This CDR3 has 13 residues. CDR3 nucleotides: TGTGCCTGGCGACAGGGAGGAACCGGGGAGCTGTTTTTT. This encodes CAWRQGGTGELFF.

Details on this clonotype: One junction end disagrees with the germline gene, perhaps due to a read error. The chain uses TRBV20-1 and TRBJ2-6, with D tentatively TRBD1 (5 bases). This CDR3 has 16 amino acids. Germline loops: CDR1 DFQATT, CDR2 SNEGSKA (reference sequence). CDR3 loop: CSASRQEFPGANVLSF. For the CDR3, the DNA is TGCAGTGCTAGTAGGCAGGAATTTCCTGGGGCCAACGTCCTGAGTTTC.

A word on this clonotype: One end of the junction fails to match germline, which may point to a read error. V and J are TRBV20-1 and TRBJ1-5; D is possibly TRBD1 (5 bases). The V gene's germline CDR1 is DFQATT and CDR2 SNEGSKA (reference sequence). The CDR3 totals 16 residues. The CDR3 spells CSANFRDQQRNQPLHF. CDR3 nucleotide sequence: TGCAGTGCTAACTTCCGGGACCAGCAAAGGAATCAGCCCCTGCATTTT.

Comment on this clonotype: Given a much more abundant clone one base away, this may be a read error. The J gene is TRBJ1-5, the V gene TRBV6-1; the match to TRBD1 covers 7 bases. The germline V gene has CDR1 MNHNS and CDR2 SASEGT. CDR3 length equals 12 residues. J was trimmed by 12 bases and V by 4 bases; bases with no gene match: 6. The CDR3 reads CASSGTGKLQHF. CDR3 sequence (DNA): TGTGCCAGCAGTGGGACAGGCAAGCTCCAGCATTTT.